These T cell receptor beta chains were read from a single sample in a study of T cell repertoires in cytomegalovirus infection. TCRdb reprocessed the reads via MiXCR and lists one record per CDR3 protein. The sample records 650,000 to 900,000 distinct CDR3 sequences, 30% to 35% being singletons. Antigens for these TCRs are unknown. Sequencing used cultured CD8+ T cells from PBMCs, obtained from culture after CMV antigen stimulation. These receptors all stem from a human donor in good health (CMV status not recorded). Some clones in this sample may be carry-over from other donors' samples. Each CDR3 is given with its conserved first and last residue. The D gene is left open where the match is weak. Size is stated for part of the rows, as once, few or many counts, or as a class when the clone is expanded.

j_call clone_size d_call v_call cdr3_aa cdr3_nt
TRBJ1-3 few NA TRBV7-9 CASSKGLDGNTIYF TGTGCCAGCAGCAAAGGGCTGGATGGAAACACCATATATTTT
TRBJ2-2 many NA TRBV11-3 CASSLRITGELFF TGTGCCAGCAGCTTAAGGATAACCGGGGAGCTGTTTTTT
TRBJ2-7 few TRBD2 TRBV19 CASSPLAGGLSNEQYF TGTGCCAGTAGTCCCTTAGCGGGGGGGCTCTCCAACGAGCAGTACTTC
TRBJ1-1 few TRBD1 TRBV7-9 CASSLEDRARTPFF TGTGCCAGCAGCTTAGAGGACAGGGCCAGGACGCCTTTCTTT
TRBJ1-1 NA NA TRBV4-3 CASSQEVFPGAEAFF TGCGCCAGCAGCCAAGAGGTTTTTCCGGGGGCTGAAGCTTTCTTT
TRBJ2-3 many TRBD1 TRBV7-3 CASSLGQPARADTQYF TGTGCCAGCAGCTTGGGACAGCCCGCTAGGGCAGATACGCAGTATTTT
TRBJ2-1 few TRBD2 TRBV4-1 CASKTSGGAHEQFF TGCGCCAGCAAGACTAGCGGGGGGGCCCATGAGCAGTTCTTC
TRBJ1-6 NA TRBD1 TRBV4-1 CASSHFSGTGGIVGNSPLHF TGCGCCAGCAGCCATTTTTCAGGGACAGGGGGGATCGTCGGCAATTCACCCCTCCACTTT
TRBJ2-6 NA NA TRBV19 CASSIAGFSGANVLTF TGTGCCAGTAGTATAGCCGGCTTCTCTGGGGCCAACGTCCTGACTTTC
TRBJ2-5 few NA TRBV20-1 CSARDYLLGAGETQYF TGCAGTGCTAGAGATTACTTGCTAGGGGCGGGGGAGACCCAGTACTTC
TRBJ1-5 once NA TRBV2 CASSLYPSSNQPQHF TGTGCCAGCAGTTTATACCCCAGTAGCAATCAGCCCCAGCATTTT
TRBJ2-1 NA TRBD2 TRBV15 CATSSLGGVYNEQFF TGTGCCACCAGCTCTTTGGGGGGGGTTTACAATGAGCAGTTCTTC
TRBJ2-7 few NA TRBV27 CASSPSGETYEQYF TGTGCCAGCAGTCCCTCAGGGGAAACCTACGAGCAGTACTTC
TRBJ1-2 NA TRBD1 TRBV4-1 CASSQDRSGTAANYGYTF TGCGCCAGCAGCCAAGATCGAAGCGGGACAGCAGCTAACTATGGCTACACCTTC
TRBJ2-5 NA TRBD2 TRBV27 CASSGGETDNKETQYF TGTGCCAGCAGTGGGGGGGAGACAGATAACAAAGAGACCCAGTACTTC
TRBJ2-1 few NA TRBV5-4 CASSSRGSPGQFF TGTGCCAGCAGCTCCCGGGGTAGCCCCGGGCAGTTCTTC
TRBJ1-1 NA NA TRBV4-1 CANSQNPGLSTEAFF TGCGCCAACAGCCAAAACCCGGGATTATCAACTGAAGCTTTCTTT
TRBJ2-1 NA TRBD2 TRBV19 CVSSTSGGGSYNEQFF TGTGTCAGTAGTACTAGCGGGGGGGGCTCCTACAATGAGCAGTTCTTC
TRBJ1-1 NA NA TRBV4-1 CASSQWGGTEAFF TGCGCCAGCAGCCAGTGGGGAGGCACTGAAGCTTTCTTT
TRBJ2-1 NA NA TRBV5-3 CSSSLRQDTLVFNEQFF TGTTCCAGCAGCCTCCGACAGGACACCCTGGTATTCAATGAGCAGTTCTTC
TRBJ1-5 many NA TRBV7-9 CASSEVESNQPQHF TGTGCCAGCTCGGAAGTGGAGTCCAATCAGCCCCAGCATTTT
TRBJ1-5 few TRBD1 TRBV6-6 CASSYLGQGINQPQHF TGTGCCAGCAGTTACCTAGGACAGGGAATCAATCAGCCCCAGCATTTT
TRBJ2-4 NA NA TRBV5-6 CASSAARGNIQYF TGTGCCAGCAGCGCCGCCAGGGGAAACATTCAGTACTTC
TRBJ2-5 NA TRBD2 TRBV12-3/TRBV12-4 CASSFQTSGGIQETQYF TGTGCCAGCAGTTTTCAGACTAGCGGGGGAATACAAGAGACCCAGTACTTC
TRBJ1-2 NA TRBD1 TRBV7-6 CASSMTGSNYGYTF TGTGCCAGCAGCATGACAGGGTCTAACTATGGCTACACCTTC
TRBJ2-3 many TRBD2 TRBV7-3 CASSFVAGGPDTQYF TGTGCCAGCAGCTTCGTAGCGGGGGGGCCAGATACGCAGTATTTT
TRBJ1-1 NA NA TRBV28 CASSFLGVGFEAFF TGTGCCAGCAGTTTTTTGGGGGTCGGATTTGAAGCTTTCTTT
TRBJ2-2 NA TRBD2 TRBV28 CASSLSGALGELFF TGTGCCAGCAGTTTGAGCGGGGCCCTGGGGGAGCTGTTTTTT